Presented here are 30 T cell receptor beta chains from one specimen sequenced in a study of cytomegalovirus exposure and HLA in healthy donors. The primer mix had 60 Vbeta and 13 Jbeta primers. Sequenced by immunoSEQ multiplex PCR; TCRdb stores in-frame clones only, minus some. The table includes about 160,000 clones, roughly 84% detected once. The sequenced sample consisted of PBMCs. These receptors came from a man aged 18 to 29 in good health and CMV-seronegative.

The chain carries TRBV5-1 and TRBJ2-5; perhaps TRBD1 as D (6 bases). Trimming removed 2 bases from V and 1 base from J, with 12 bases in between. Germline CDR1 SGHRS, CDR2 YFSETQ. This CDR3 has 15 residues. The DNA of the CDR3 is TGCGCCAGCAGCTTAAGGGGGTATACCCAAGAGACCCAGTACTTC. Protein product: CASSLRGYTQETQYF.

The genes are TRBV18 and TRBJ2-3; D may be TRBD2 (5 bases). CDR1 KGHSH and CDR2 LQKENI come from the germline V gene. The CDR3 has 17 residues. Trimming took 3 bases from V and 2 from J, leaving 18 bases between them. CDR3 loop: CASSPPVGGGYTDTQYF. Here the CDR3 DNA reads TGTGCCAGCTCACCCCCCGTGGGTGGCGGGTACACAGATACGCAGTATTTT.

The J gene is TRBJ2-7, the V gene TRBV25-1, with D maybe TRBD1 (7 bases). Trimming cost V 3 bases and J 5 bases, with 14 bases left between them. CDR3 length equals 14 residues. CDR1 is MGHDK and CDR2 is SYGVNS in the germline V gene. Here the CDR3 DNA reads TGTGCCAGCAGTGATCGGGCAGGGGGGCACGAGCAGTACTTC. This translates into CASSDRAGGHEQYF.

The V gene is TRBV30, the J gene TRBJ2-7, with 8 bases identical to TRBD1. The ends lost 2 bases at V and 4 bases at J; junction bases unmatched: 7. Germline values: CDR1 GTSNPN, CDR2 SVGIG (reference sequence). The length of the CDR3 is 14 residues. CDR3 DNA: TGTGCCTGGAGTTCATCGACAGGGGCTTACGAGCAGTACTTC. Encoded protein: CAWSSSTGAYEQYF.

This clone was detected only once. The chain carries TRBV27 and TRBJ2-1, with 9 bases identical to TRBD1. There are 13 residues in the CDR3. The germline CDR1 and CDR2 sequences are MNHEY and SMNVEV (reference sequence). After removal of 9 bases from V and 8 bases from J, the junction contained 8 bases not matched to a gene. CDR3 amino acids: CASRDRELDEQFF. CDR3 nucleotide sequence: TGTGCCAGTCGGGACAGGGAGTTGGATGAGCAGTTCTTC.

This rearrangement joins TRBV19 to TRBJ1-1, with a possible D match to TRBD1 (5 bases). The germline V gene encodes CDR1 LNHDA and CDR2 SQIVND (reference sequence). CDR3 length equals 14 residues. With 6 bases removed from V and 5 bases from J, the gap between germline ends came to 16 bases. CDR3 DNA sequence: TGTGCCAGTAGACATTCGGGCGGGGGGACTGAAGCTTTCTTT. This gives the protein CASRHSGGGTEAFF.

This clone showed up just once. V and J are TRBV6-1 and TRBJ1-1; 9 bases map to TRBD1. The CDR3 spans 14 residues. Germline V CDR1 and CDR2: MNHNS, SASEGT. V shed 7 bases, J shed 5 bases, and the junction held 8 bases outside the gene matches. The CDR3 loop is CASKSGQGLTEAFF. CDR3 nucleotides: TGTGCCAGCAAATCCGGACAGGGGTTGACTGAAGCTTTCTTT.

In nucleotides, the CDR3 is TGTGCCAGCAGCCTCCGGACTAGCGGGGGAGAGACCCAGTACTTC. Translated: CASSLRTSGGETQYF. This rearrangement joins TRBV7-2 to TRBJ2-5; 13 bases line up with TRBD2. The CDR3 sequence is 15 residues long. Trimming at V came to 5 bases and at J to 4 bases, leaving 4 bases not matched to a gene. Germline loops: CDR1 SGHTA, CDR2 FQGNSA.

CDR3 DNA: TGTGCCAGTAGTATAACAGATTACACCGGGGAGCTGTTTTTT. The encoded protein is CASSITDYTGELFF. This chain uses TRBV19 with TRBJ2-2; D not certain. Deletions cut 2 bases from V and 3 bases from J, with 7 bases between. CDR3 length equals 14 residues. Looked up from germline, CDR1 is LNHDA and CDR2 is SQIVND (reference sequence).

The rearrangement joins TRBV5-1 to TRBJ2-5, with 9 bases that match TRBD1. J gave up 5 bases and V 5 bases, and 4 bases lay outside the gene matches. Germline V gene lookup returns CDR1 SGHRS and CDR2 YFSETQ. The CDR3 spans 13 residues. The CDR3 bases are TGCGCCAGCAGACAGGGGGCGAGGGAGACCCAGTACTTC. Translated, it gives CASRQGARETQYF. The variable domain in full, completed from reference TRBV5-1 and TRBJ2-5, reads KAGVTQTPRYLIKTRGQQVTLSCSPISGHRSVSWYQQTPGQGLQFLFEYFSETQRNKGNFPGRFSGRQFSNSRSEMNVSTLELGDSALYLCASRQGARETQYFGPGTRLLVL.

This clone appeared a few times. This chain links TRBV10-2 with TRBJ1-2, with D perhaps matching TRBD1 (6 bases). The CDR3 runs 16 residues. Trimming took 1 base from V and 8 from J, leaving 20 bases between them. Germline CDR1 reads WSHSY; CDR2 reads SAAADI. The CDR3 DNA is TGCGCCAGCAGTGAGTTCTTGAAACCACAGGGCTGGGGCTACACCTTC. It codes for CASSEFLKPQGWGYTF.

J is TRBJ2-7 and V is TRBV5-1; 7 bases are shared with TRBD2. CDR3 length: 15 amino acids. The germline V gene encodes CDR1 SGHRS and CDR2 YFSETQ. V dropped 4 bases and J dropped 5; count of bases not matched to a gene: 12. DNA for the CDR3: TGCGCCAGCAGCCCCGGGGGGAGAGGATCCCACGAGCAGTACTTC. Its protein product is CASSPGGRGSHEQYF.

The rearrangement links TRBV6-6 to TRBJ2-7; weak D call: TRBD2 (5 bases). Germline CDR1 MNHNY, CDR2 SVGAGI (reference sequence). The CDR3 consists of 14 residues. Trimming removed 0 bases at V and 4 bases at J, with 10 bases between. In nucleotides, the CDR3 is TGTGCCAGCAGTTACTCGCCTAGCCATTACGAGCAGTACTTC. Translating it yields CASSYSPSHYEQYF.

This chain links TRBV28 with TRBJ2-2; a weak D match, TRBD1 (6 bases). The V gene's germline CDR1 is MDHEN and CDR2 SYDVKM. Trimming removed 6 bases at V and 1 base at J, with 9 bases between. The CDR3 consists of 14 residues. The chain's CDR3 is CASSQGLNTGELFF. The CDR3 nucleotides are TGTGCCAGCAGCCAGGGGTTGAACACCGGGGAGCTGTTTTTT.

The CDR3, as DNA: TGTGCCAGCACCTCGTCGGGGACAGGCCACAATGAGCAGTTCTTC. The encoded protein is CASTSSGTGHNEQFF. V gene TRBV2 combines with J gene TRBJ2-1, with 8 bases lining up with TRBD1. The germline V gene encodes CDR1 SNHLY and CDR2 FYNNEI. The CDR3 has 15 amino acids. V lost 7 bases to trimming and J lost 5 bases; unmatched junction nucleotides: 10.

V is TRBV5-1 and J is TRBJ2-3; maybe TRBD2 (5 bases). CDR1 and CDR2 from the germline V gene are SGHRS and YFSETQ. V lost 4 bases to trimming and J lost 2 bases, with 11 bases between them. This CDR3 has 14 amino acids. The CDR3 coding sequence is TGCGCCAGCAGCATGGGCGGGCCCACAGATACGCAGTATTTT. The encoded protein is CASSMGGPTDTQYF.

The rearrangement joins TRBV28 to TRBJ1-2; 10 bases are shared with TRBD1. Trimming took 6 bases from V and 6 from J; bases not matched to a gene: 10. Germline V gene data show CDR1 as MDHEN and CDR2 as SYDVKM. This CDR3 comprises 15 residues. In DNA form, the CDR3 reads TGTGCCAGCAGCTACTCCCGGACAGGGGGGGATGGCTACACCTTC. This sequence encodes CASSYSRTGGDGYTF.

On this clone: The sample contains more than one DNA sequence encoding this CDR3. The rearrangement links TRBV9 to TRBJ2-7, with 8 bases matching TRBD2. CDR1 and CDR2 (germline): SGDLS, YYNGEE. J was trimmed by 7 bases and V by 0 bases; bases with no gene match: 9. The CDR3 loop spans 15 amino acids. DNA for the CDR3: TGTGCCAGCAGCGTAGAACGAGCGGGGGTGGGTGAGCAGTACTTC. Its translation is CASSVERAGVGEQYF.

The chain couples TRBV7-2 to TRBJ2-1; 12 positions agree with TRBD2. The CDR3 runs to 14 residues. Germline lookup yields CDR1 SGHTA and CDR2 FQGNSA. V was clipped by 5 bases and J by 10 bases; unmatched bases: 6. The CDR3 protein is CASSPGLAGLEQFF. The CDR3 coding sequence is TGTGCCAGCAGCCCGGGACTAGCGGGTTTAGAGCAGTTCTTC.

The CDR3 nucleotides are TGTGCCAGCAGTCCACTACTAGCGGGAGGGGATACGCAGTATTTT. Amino acid sequence: CASSPLLAGGDTQYF. V gene TRBV27 combines with J gene TRBJ2-3; TRBD2 aligns across 13 bases. The germline gives CDR1 MNHEY, CDR2 SMNVEV (reference sequence). V lost 5 bases to trimming and J lost 6 bases; unmatched junction nucleotides: 5. The length of the CDR3 is 15 residues.

The chain has TRBV7-6 and TRBJ2-6; maybe TRBD1 (6 bases). V was trimmed by 5 bases and J by 3 bases, leaving 17 bases between them. Germline V gene data show CDR1 as SGHVS and CDR2 as FNYEAQ. The CDR3 covers 17 residues. CDR3 loop: CASSPGTTTYGANVLTF. CDR3 in DNA: TGTGCCAGCAGCCCTGGGACAACGACATATGGGGCCAACGTCCTGACTTTC. Drawing the rest from reference TRBV7-6 and TRBJ2-6, the complete variable domain is GAGVSQSPRYKVTKRGQDVALRCDPISGHVSLYWYRQALGQGPEFLTYFNYEAQQDKSGLPNDRFSAERPEGSISTLTIQRTEQRDSAMYRCASSPGTTTYGANVLTFGAGSRLTVL.

The chain combines TRBV11-2 with TRBJ2-5, with TRBD2 matching 7 bases. The ends lost 5 bases at V and 0 bases at J; junction bases unmatched: 9. The CDR3 spans 16 residues. CDR1 and CDR2 (germline): SGHAT, FQNNGV. The CDR3 region has the DNA TGTGCCAGCAGCCTCACTGATGGACTAGACCAAGAGACCCAGTACTTC. Its protein is CASSLTDGLDQETQYF.

The chain recombines TRBV14 with TRBJ2-3; perhaps TRBD2 as D (6 bases). Trimming removed 3 bases at V and 0 bases at J, with 16 bases between. Germline CDR1 and CDR2: SGHDN and FVKESK. This CDR3 region has 17 residues. The CDR3 region has the DNA TGTGCCAGCAGCCAGCTCCTCCCGGGGACTAGCACAGATACGCAGTATTTT. Amino acid sequence: CASSQLLPGTSTDTQYF.

The rearrangement links TRBV12-1 to TRBJ2-2; the table gives TRBD2 as D, unverified against the DNA. TRBV12-1 is assigned pseudogene status. The CDR3 consists of 17 residues. The CDR3, as DNA: TGTGCCAGCAGACTCAGGCCGGGGGAGATTCGTCCCGGGGAGCTGTTTTTT. This encodes CASRLRPGEIRPGELFF.

The chain has TRBV7-8 and TRBJ2-7, with TRBD1 matching over 9 bases. CDR3 length: 16 residues. J gave up 1 base and V 8 bases, and 12 bases lay outside the gene matches. In germline, CDR1 is SGHVS, CDR2 FQNEAQ. The CDR3 DNA reads TGTGCCAGCGCCGGGACAGGGTCTACCGCTTCCTACGAGCAGTACTTC. Protein: CASAGTGSTASYEQYF.

The chain has TRBV4-3 and TRBJ2-7, with 7 bases fitting TRBD2. Trimming removed 1 base from V and 6 bases from J; junction bases left unmatched: 6. The CDR3 runs to 14 residues. CDR1 and CDR2 from the germline V gene are LGHNA and YSLEER. CDR3 loop: CASSQGRESLEQYF. The CDR3 DNA reads TGCGCCAGCAGCCAAGGGCGGGAGTCCCTCGAGCAGTACTTC.

V usage is TRBV7-8 and J usage is TRBJ2-3; 9 nucleotides match TRBD2. The CDR3 totals 18 residues. The V gene's germline CDR1 is SGHVS and CDR2 FQNEAQ. J gave up 2 bases and V 1 base, and 10 bases lay outside the gene matches. Here the CDR3 reads CASSLGLAEPAHTDTQYF. DNA of the CDR3: TGTGCCAGCAGCTTAGGACTAGCGGAGCCCGCTCACACAGATACGCAGTATTTT.

The chain links TRBV6-5 to TRBJ1-3; unclear D gene. Germline V gives CDR1 MNHEY, CDR2 SVGAGI. The CDR3 runs 13 residues. Trimming removed 5 bases from V and 0 bases from J, with 5 bases in between. The CDR3 sequence is CASSPPSGNTIYF. The CDR3 DNA follows: TGTGCCAGCAGTCCTCCCTCTGGAAACACCATATATTTT.

This clone was counted once. This chain joins TRBV7-8 and TRBJ2-7; 8 positions match TRBD1. Germline CDR1 SGHVS, CDR2 FQNEAQ. The CDR3 loop spans 17 amino acids. V shed 1 base, J shed 2 bases, and the junction held 10 bases outside the gene matches. CDR3 sequence: CASSLDLRQGPTYEQYF. Here the CDR3 DNA reads TGTGCCAGCAGCTTAGACCTGCGACAGGGGCCAACCTACGAGCAGTACTTC.

This clone appeared a few times. Different DNA sequences within this sample yield the same CDR3. The V and J genes are TRBV18 and TRBJ1-2, with D tentatively TRBD1 (5 bases). V was pared by 6 bases and J by 2 bases, with 10 bases between. The CDR3 covers 13 residues. CDR1 and CDR2 (germline): KGHSH, LQKENI. The CDR3 DNA follows: TGTGCCAGCTCCCTCCAGGGAAACTATGGCTACACCTTC. Its protein is CASSLQGNYGYTF.